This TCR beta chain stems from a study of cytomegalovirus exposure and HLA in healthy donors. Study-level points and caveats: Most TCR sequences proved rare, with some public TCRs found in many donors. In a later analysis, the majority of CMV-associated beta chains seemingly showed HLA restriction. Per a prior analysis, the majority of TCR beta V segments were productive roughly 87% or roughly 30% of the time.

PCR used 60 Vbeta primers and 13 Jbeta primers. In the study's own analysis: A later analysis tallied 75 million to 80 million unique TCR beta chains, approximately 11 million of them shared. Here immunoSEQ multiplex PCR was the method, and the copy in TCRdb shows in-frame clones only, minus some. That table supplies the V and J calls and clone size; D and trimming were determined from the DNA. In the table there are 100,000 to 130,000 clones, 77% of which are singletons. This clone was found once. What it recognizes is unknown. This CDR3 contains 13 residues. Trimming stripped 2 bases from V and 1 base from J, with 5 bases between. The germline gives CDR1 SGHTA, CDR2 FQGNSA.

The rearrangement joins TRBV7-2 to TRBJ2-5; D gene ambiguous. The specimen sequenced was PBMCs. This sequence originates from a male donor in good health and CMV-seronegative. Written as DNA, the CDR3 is TGTGCCAGCAGCTTACACTTCCAAGAGACCCAGTACTTC. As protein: CASSLHFQETQYF.